The 27 T cell receptor beta chains below come from one sample, sequenced in a study of cytomegalovirus exposure and HLA in healthy donors. PCR was performed using 60 Vbeta and 13 Jbeta primers. Using immunoSEQ multiplex PCR, the repertoire was profiled, and TCRdb retains in-frame clones only, with some absent. This table has under 200,000 clones, 75% to 85% appearing once. The sequenced material came from PBMCs. The receptor source for this set is a woman younger than 30 in good health and CMV-seronegative.

The J gene is TRBJ2-5, the V gene TRBV10-2, with 11 bases matching TRBD1. The CDR3 consists of 14 residues. CDR1 is WSHSY, CDR2 SAAADI, per germline. The V and J ends lost 6 bases and 5 bases, in that order; junction bases with no gene match: 5. The chain's CDR3 is CASRPDRGRETQYF. CDR3 coding DNA: TGCGCCAGCAGACCGGACAGGGGGCGGGAGACCCAGTACTTC.

This chain uses TRBV4-2 with TRBJ2-1; 10 nucleotides align to TRBD2. The V and J ends lost 1 base and 8 bases, in that order; junction bases with no gene match: 17. CDR3 size: 19 residues. Germline CDR1 is LGHNA and CDR2 is YNFKEQ. The CDR3 DNA is TGTGCCAGCAGCCAAGGATACAGCGGGAGGGCCGGAATGGGGGATGAGCAGTTCTTC. Its translation is CASSQGYSGRAGMGDEQFF.

This clone was counted between two and nine times. The chain recombines TRBV7-9 with TRBJ1-5; D ambiguous. Germline V gene sequence: CDR1 SEHNR, CDR2 FQNEAQ (reference sequence). This CDR3 is built from 15 residues. The ends were cut back, 1 base at V and 3 bases at J, with 10 bases in the middle. The CDR3, as DNA: TGTGCCAGCAGCTTAGGGCCAGGCTTCAATCAGCCCCAGCATTTT. This gives the protein CASSLGPGFNQPQHF.

This clone was detected a few times. The chain is built from TRBV19 and TRBJ1-2; 8 positions match TRBD1. CDR3 length: 15 residues. Germline values: CDR1 LNHDA, CDR2 SQIVND (reference sequence). V was pared by 7 bases and J by 4 bases, with 11 bases of the junction left unmatched. In DNA form, the CDR3 reads TGTGCCAGTACTTATGACAGGGGAAGTGTCTATGGCTACACCTTC. Encoded protein: CASTYDRGSVYGYTF.

The genes are TRBV2 and TRBJ1-5, with 8 bases that match TRBD1. Looked up from germline, CDR1 is SNHLY and CDR2 is FYNNEI. The J segment lost 0 bases and the V segment lost 1 base, leaving 14 bases of the junction unmatched. CDR3 length equals 20 residues. The CDR3 is CASSEGSRQGTPDSNQPQHF. The CDR3 DNA follows: TGTGCCAGCAGTGAAGGCTCGCGACAGGGGACACCAGATAGCAATCAGCCCCAGCATTTT.

This clone was counted a single time. The V call is TRBV5-6, the J call TRBJ2-3; no clear D gene. Germline V gene sequence: CDR1 SGHDT, CDR2 YYEEEE. The CDR3 contains 13 residues. V lost 0 bases, J lost 7 bases, and 9 bases lay in between. DNA of the CDR3: TGTGCCAGCAGCTTGGAGCCTGTCCATACGCAGTATTTT. Amino acids: CASSLEPVHTQYF.

A remark on this clone: Germline and junction disagree at one end, which may indicate a read error. The chain recombines TRBV5-1 with TRBJ1-5; TRBD1 matches at 11 bases. CDR1 and CDR2 from the germline V gene are SGHRS and YFSETQ. This CDR3 has 16 residues. CDR3 DNA: TGCGCCAGCAGCTCCGGGACAGGGGGTACCAATCAGTCCCAGCATTTT. This gives the protein CASSSGTGGTNQSQHF.

A remark on this clone: The junction departs from germline at one end; a sequencing error may be responsible. V is TRBV7-9 and J is TRBJ2-1, with D perhaps TRBD2 (6 bases). Germline assignment: CDR1 SEHNR and CDR2 FQNEAQ (reference sequence). The CDR3 spans 13 residues. The CDR3 nucleotides read TGTTCCAGCAGCTTACCAGGGACTCTCGCCAGGTTCTTC. This translates into CSSSLPGTLARFF.

J is TRBJ2-3 and V is TRBV5-1; TRBD2 matches at 12 bases. V was clipped by 5 bases and J by 6 bases; unmatched bases: 10. Germline values: CDR1 SGHRS, CDR2 YFSETQ. The CDR3 is 16 amino acids. The CDR3 loop is CASSQGLAGFRDTQYF. In DNA, the CDR3 is TGCGCCAGCAGTCAAGGACTAGCGGGATTCAGGGATACGCAGTATTTT.

This clone was recorded a few times. The chain is built from TRBV4-1 and TRBJ1-1; D unclear. Germline V gives CDR1 MGHRA, CDR2 YSYEKL. This CDR3 region has 14 residues. V was pared by 1 base and J by 3 bases, with 9 bases between. CDR3 bases: TGCGCCAGCAGCCAAGTCGGGTCGTACACTGAAGCTTTCTTT. Its protein product is CASSQVGSYTEAFF.

This chain joins TRBV7-2 and TRBJ2-7, with 8 bases that match TRBD2. Germline CDR1 reads SGHTA; CDR2 reads FQGNSA. The V gene end was trimmed by 5 bases and the J gene end by 3 bases; junction bases not matched to a gene: 9. This CDR3 spans 15 amino acids. The CDR3 is CASSVGGATFYEQYF. In DNA form, the CDR3 reads TGTGCCAGCAGCGTCGGGGGGGCGACATTCTACGAGCAGTACTTC. Variable domain in full (rest from reference TRBV7-2 and TRBJ2-7): GAGVSQSPSNKVTEKGKDVELRCDPISGHTALYWYRQSLGQGLEFLIYFQGNSAPDKSGLPSDRFSAERTGGSVSTLTIQRTQQEDSAVYLCASSVGGATFYEQYFGPGTRLTVT.

The chain recombines TRBV5-1 with TRBJ2-7, with D unclear. The germline gives CDR1 SGHRS, CDR2 YFSETQ. The V and J ends lost 0 bases and 7 bases respectively, with 5 bases between them. The CDR3 is 11 residues long. The CDR3 is CASSLGQEQYF. CDR3 nucleotide sequence: TGCGCCAGCAGCTTGGGACAAGAGCAGTACTTC.

This sequence joins TRBV30 and TRBJ2-7; a weak D match, TRBD2 (5 bases). V gave up 5 bases and J gave up 7 bases, with 15 bases separating them. This CDR3 has 12 residues. The germline V gene has CDR1 GTSNPN and CDR2 SVGIG (reference sequence). CDR3 sequence: CAWGLLTEEQYF. CDR3 in DNA: TGTGCCTGGGGACTTCTAACGGAAGAGCAGTACTTC.

This clone came up once. The V call is TRBV28, the J call TRBJ2-6, with a possible D match to TRBD2 (5 bases). Germline V gene lookup returns CDR1 MDHEN and CDR2 SYDVKM. There are 15 residues in the CDR3. V lost 4 bases to trimming and J lost 0 bases, with 7 bases between them. This CDR3 is CASSSLVSGANVLTF. The CDR3 coding sequence is TGTGCCAGCAGTTCACTAGTCTCTGGGGCCAACGTCCTGACTTTC.

This clone was seen a handful of times. This chain joins TRBV19 and TRBJ1-5; D may be TRBD1 (6 bases). Germline V gene data show CDR1 as LNHDA and CDR2 as SQIVND (reference sequence). The CDR3 covers 15 residues. Trimming cost V 8 bases and J 6 bases, with 20 bases left between them. The CDR3 region has the DNA TGTGCCAGTCAATCTGGGGGGGCGGATCGTCAGCCCCAGCATTTT. This sequence encodes CASQSGGADRQPQHF.

This rearrangement joins TRBV6-5 to TRBJ1-5; D is uncertain. Germline assignment: CDR1 MNHEY and CDR2 SVGAGI. The CDR3 extends over 15 amino acids. The ends were cut back, 2 bases at V and 2 bases at J, with 10 bases in the middle. CDR3 region: CASSYRPGGNQPQHF. The DNA of the CDR3 is TGTGCCAGCAGTTACAGGCCCGGGGGCAATCAGCCCCAGCATTTT.

The V call is TRBV6-1, the J call TRBJ2-7; D gene unclear. Germline CDR1 and CDR2: MNHNS and SASEGT. This CDR3 region has 13 residues. V was trimmed by 2 bases and J by 6 bases, leaving 11 bases between them. CDR3 residues: CASSERHPFEQYF. In nucleotides, the CDR3 is TGTGCCAGCAGTGAAAGACATCCATTCGAGCAGTACTTC.

This clone showed up just a few times. The chain uses TRBV11-2 and TRBJ2-3; 9 nucleotides align to TRBD1. Germline CDR1 is SGHAT and CDR2 is FQNNGV. This CDR3 spans 15 amino acids. V dropped 5 bases and J dropped 1; count of bases not matched to a gene: 4. CDR3 coding DNA: TGTGCCAGCAGCCGCCGGGACAGGGGCACAGATACGCAGTATTTT. This encodes CASSRRDRGTDTQYF. Looking up the rest from reference TRBV11-2 and TRBJ2-3 gives the full variable domain: EAGVAQSPRYKIIEKRQSVAFWCNPISGHATLYWYQQILGQGPKLLIQFQNNGVVDDSQLPKDRFSAERLKGVDSTLKIQPAKLEDSAVYLCASSRRDRGTDTQYFGPGTRLTVL.

This chain uses TRBV7-9 with TRBJ1-5; TRBD1 matches 9 bases. V shed 5 bases and J 6 bases; nucleotides not matched to a gene: 8. The germline V gene encodes CDR1 SEHNR and CDR2 FQNEAQ (reference sequence). This CDR3 is built from 15 residues. This chain's CDR3 is CASSPSQGAGQPQHF. As DNA, the CDR3 is TGTGCCAGCAGCCCCTCACAGGGGGCCGGTCAGCCCCAGCATTTT.

Comment on this clone: At the DNA level, this CDR3 is encoded by other sequences in the same sample as well. This sequence joins TRBV19 and TRBJ1-5, with a tentative D call TRBD1 (5 bases). The CDR3 extends over 14 amino acids. The V gene lost 2 bases and the J gene lost 3 bases, with 8 bases spanning the gap. Germline CDR1 reads LNHDA; CDR2 reads SQIVND (reference sequence). Written as DNA, the CDR3 is TGTGCCAGTAGTATATCAGGGTACAATCAGCCCCAGCATTTT. Its translation is CASSISGYNQPQHF.

This clone has more than one count but fewer than ten. The chain employs TRBV25-1 and TRBJ1-1; D remains ambiguous. Germline assignment: CDR1 MGHDK and CDR2 SYGVNS. The ends were cut back, 0 bases at V and 11 bases at J, with 13 bases in the middle. The CDR3 consists of 13 residues. The DNA for the CDR3 is TGTGCCAGCAGTGAATATAAAAGCTGGGAGGCTTTCTTT. Translation: CASSEYKSWEAFF. Full variable domain (missing parts from reference TRBV25-1 and TRBJ1-1): EADIYQTPRYLVIGTGKKITLECSQTMGHDKMYWYQQDPGMELHLIHYSYGVNSTEKGDLSSESTVSRIRTEHFPLTLESARPSHTSQYLCASSEYKSWEAFFGQGTRLTVV.

The chain has TRBV5-4 and TRBJ2-3; 9 bases map to TRBD1. Germline values: CDR1 SGHNT, CDR2 YYREEE (reference sequence). The J segment lost 3 bases and the V segment lost 0 bases, leaving 8 bases of the junction unmatched. CDR3 length: 17 residues. DNA of the CDR3: TGTGCCAGCAGCTTGGGACTCGGGACAGGGTTAACAGATACGCAGTATTTT. Its protein is CASSLGLGTGLTDTQYF.

V usage is TRBV9 and J usage is TRBJ1-1, with 8 bases fitting TRBD1. With V trimmed by 0 bases and J by 6 bases, 7 bases remained unmatched. The CDR3 consists of 15 residues. The germline CDR1 and CDR2 sequences are SGDLS and YYNGEE. The CDR3 sequence is CASSVAQGAGSEAFF. The CDR3 DNA follows: TGTGCCAGCAGCGTAGCCCAGGGGGCGGGTTCTGAAGCTTTCTTT.

V and J are TRBV5-1 and TRBJ1-1; D uncertain. Trimming took 0 bases from V and 2 from J, leaving 5 bases between them. The germline gives CDR1 SGHRS, CDR2 YFSETQ. This CDR3 contains 13 residues. The CDR3 DNA sequence: TGCGCCAGCAGCTTGGTATCCAACACTGAAGCTTTCTTT. Amino acids: CASSLVSNTEAFF.

The V call is TRBV7-9, the J call TRBJ1-2; 8 bases are a match to TRBD1. V was pared by 3 bases and J by 7 bases, with 10 bases of the junction left unmatched. Germline V gives CDR1 SEHNR, CDR2 FQNEAQ (reference sequence). This CDR3 has 15 amino acids. The CDR3 coding sequence is TGTGCCAGCAGCTTGACAGGGGTTGGAGGGAGTGGCTACACCTTC. Translated: CASSLTGVGGSGYTF.

V and J are TRBV7-9 and TRBJ1-6; perhaps TRBD1 as D (6 bases). Germline loops: CDR1 SEHNR, CDR2 FQNEAQ (reference sequence). The CDR3 runs to 17 residues. Trimming removed 1 base from V and 7 bases from J, with 17 bases in between. The CDR3 is CASSLVLGQGENSPLHF. The CDR3 DNA is TGTGCCAGCAGCTTAGTACTGGGACAAGGCGAAAATTCACCCCTCCACTTT.

The gene calls are TRBV15 and TRBJ2-3; D ambiguous. The length of the CDR3 is 15 residues. Trimming left V 0 bases short and J 0 bases short, with 7 bases between. The germline V gene encodes CDR1 LNHNV and CDR2 YYDKDF (reference sequence). The CDR3 spells CATSRDWQSTDTQYF. CDR3 bases: TGTGCCACCAGCAGAGATTGGCAGAGCACAGATACGCAGTATTTT.